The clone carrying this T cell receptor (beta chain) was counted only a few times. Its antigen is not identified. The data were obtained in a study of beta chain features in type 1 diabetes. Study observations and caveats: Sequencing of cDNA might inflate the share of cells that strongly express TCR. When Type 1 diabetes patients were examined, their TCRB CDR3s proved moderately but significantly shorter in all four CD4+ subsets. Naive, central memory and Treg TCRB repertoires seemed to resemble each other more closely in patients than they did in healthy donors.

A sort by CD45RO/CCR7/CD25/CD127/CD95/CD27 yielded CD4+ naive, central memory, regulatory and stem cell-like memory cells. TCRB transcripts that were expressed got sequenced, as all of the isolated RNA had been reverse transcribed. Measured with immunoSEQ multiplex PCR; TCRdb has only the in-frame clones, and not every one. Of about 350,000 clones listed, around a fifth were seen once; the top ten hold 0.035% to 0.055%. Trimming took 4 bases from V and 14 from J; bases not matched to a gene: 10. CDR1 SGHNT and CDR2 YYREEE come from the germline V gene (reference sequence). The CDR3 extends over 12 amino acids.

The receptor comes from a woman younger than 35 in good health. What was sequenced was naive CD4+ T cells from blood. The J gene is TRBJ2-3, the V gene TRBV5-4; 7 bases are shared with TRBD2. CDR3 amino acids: CASSPQRENPYF. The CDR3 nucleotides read TGTGCCAGCAGCCCTCAGCGGGAAAATCCGTATTTT.